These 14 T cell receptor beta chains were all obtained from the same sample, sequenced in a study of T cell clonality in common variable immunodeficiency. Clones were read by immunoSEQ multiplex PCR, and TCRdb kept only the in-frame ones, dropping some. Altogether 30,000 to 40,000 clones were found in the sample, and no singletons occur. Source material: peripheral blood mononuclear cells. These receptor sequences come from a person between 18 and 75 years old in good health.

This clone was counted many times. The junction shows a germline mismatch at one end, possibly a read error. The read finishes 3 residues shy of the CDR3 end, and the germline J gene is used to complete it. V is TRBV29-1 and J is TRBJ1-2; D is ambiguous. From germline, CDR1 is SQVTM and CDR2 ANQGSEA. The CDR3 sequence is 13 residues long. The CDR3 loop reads CSVEVNPGYGYTF. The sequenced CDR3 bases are TGCAGCGTCGAAGTTAACCCCGGCTATGGC.

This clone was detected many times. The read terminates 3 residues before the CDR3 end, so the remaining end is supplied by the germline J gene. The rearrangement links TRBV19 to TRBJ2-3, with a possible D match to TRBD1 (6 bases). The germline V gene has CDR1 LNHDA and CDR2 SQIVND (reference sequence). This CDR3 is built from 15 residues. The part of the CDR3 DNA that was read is TGTGCCAGTAGTATAGGGAACTACCCGGGACAAACG. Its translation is CASSIGNYPGQT. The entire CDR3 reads CASSIGNYPGQTQYF. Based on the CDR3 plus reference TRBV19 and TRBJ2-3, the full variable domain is DGGITQSPKYLFRKEGQNVTLSCEQNLNHDAMYWYRQDPGQGLRLIYYSQIVNDFQKGDIAEGYSVSREKKESFPLTVTSAQKNPTAFYLCASSIGNYPGQTQYFGPGTRLTVL.

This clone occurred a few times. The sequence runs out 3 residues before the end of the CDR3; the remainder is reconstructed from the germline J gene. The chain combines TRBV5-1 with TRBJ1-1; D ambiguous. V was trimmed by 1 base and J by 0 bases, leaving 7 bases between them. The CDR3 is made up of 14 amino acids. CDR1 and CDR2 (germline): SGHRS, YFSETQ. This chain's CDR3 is CASSLTDLNTEAFF. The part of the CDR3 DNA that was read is TGCGCCAGCAGCTTGACAGACCTGAACACTGAA.

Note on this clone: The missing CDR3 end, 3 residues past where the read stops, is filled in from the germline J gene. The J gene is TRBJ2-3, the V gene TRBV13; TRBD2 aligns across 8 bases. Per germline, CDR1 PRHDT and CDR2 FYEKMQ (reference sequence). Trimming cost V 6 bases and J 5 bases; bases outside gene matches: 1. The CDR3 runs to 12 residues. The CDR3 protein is CASRGLVDTQYF. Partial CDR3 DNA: TGTGCCAGCAGGGGACTAGTAGATACG. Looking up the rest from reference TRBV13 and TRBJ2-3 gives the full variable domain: AAGVIQSPRHLIKEKRETATLKCYPIPRHDTVYWYQQGPGQDPQFLISFYEKMQSDKGSIPDRFSAQQFSDYHSELNMSSLELGDSALYFCASRGLVDTQYFGPGTRLTVL.

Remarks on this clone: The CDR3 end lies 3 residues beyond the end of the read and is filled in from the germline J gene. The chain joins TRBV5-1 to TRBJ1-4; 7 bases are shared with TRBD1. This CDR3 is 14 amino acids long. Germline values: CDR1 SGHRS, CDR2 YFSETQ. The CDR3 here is CASSTGTAGGKLFF. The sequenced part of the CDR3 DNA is TGCGCCAGCAGCACCGGGACAGCGGGAGGGAAA.

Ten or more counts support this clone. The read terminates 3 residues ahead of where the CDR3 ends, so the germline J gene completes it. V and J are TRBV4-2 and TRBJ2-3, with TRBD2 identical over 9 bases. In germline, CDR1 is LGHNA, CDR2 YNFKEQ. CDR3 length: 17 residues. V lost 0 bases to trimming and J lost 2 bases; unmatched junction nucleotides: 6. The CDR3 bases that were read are TGTGCCAGCAGCCAAGATATAGCGGGAGCCCCCACAGATACG. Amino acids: CASSQDIAGAPTDT. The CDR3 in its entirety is CASSQDIAGAPTDTQYF.

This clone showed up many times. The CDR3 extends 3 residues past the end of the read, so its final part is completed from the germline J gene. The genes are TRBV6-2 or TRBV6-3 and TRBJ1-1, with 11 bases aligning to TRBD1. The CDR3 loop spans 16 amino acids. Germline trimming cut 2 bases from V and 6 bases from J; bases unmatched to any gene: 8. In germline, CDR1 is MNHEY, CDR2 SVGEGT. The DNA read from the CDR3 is TGTGCCAGCAGTTACACCCGGGACAGGGGGGATCCTGAA. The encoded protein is CASSYTRDRGDPE. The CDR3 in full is CASSYTRDRGDPEAFF.

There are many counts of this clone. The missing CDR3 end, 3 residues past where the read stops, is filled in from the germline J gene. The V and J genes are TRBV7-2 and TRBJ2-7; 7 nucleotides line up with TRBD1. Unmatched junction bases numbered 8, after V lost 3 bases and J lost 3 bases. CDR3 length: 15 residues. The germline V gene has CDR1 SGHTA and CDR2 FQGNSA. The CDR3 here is CASSFRDSHIYEQYF. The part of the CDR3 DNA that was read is TGTGCCAGCAGCTTCCGGGACAGCCATATCTACGAG.

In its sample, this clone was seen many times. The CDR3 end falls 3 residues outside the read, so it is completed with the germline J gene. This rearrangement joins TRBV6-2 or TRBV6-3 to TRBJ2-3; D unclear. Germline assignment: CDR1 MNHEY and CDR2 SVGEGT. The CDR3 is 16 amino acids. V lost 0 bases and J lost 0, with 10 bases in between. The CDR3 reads CASSYSIRPSTDTQYF. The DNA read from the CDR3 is TGTGCCAGCAGTTACTCTATAAGGCCAAGCACAGATACG.

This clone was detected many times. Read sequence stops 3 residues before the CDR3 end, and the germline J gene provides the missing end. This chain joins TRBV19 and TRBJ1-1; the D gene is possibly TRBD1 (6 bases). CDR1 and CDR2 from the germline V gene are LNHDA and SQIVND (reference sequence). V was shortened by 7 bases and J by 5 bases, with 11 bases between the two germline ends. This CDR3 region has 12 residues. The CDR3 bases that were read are TGTGCCAGTACTTACAGGGAGACTGAA. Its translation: CASTYRETE. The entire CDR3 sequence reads CASTYRETEAFF.

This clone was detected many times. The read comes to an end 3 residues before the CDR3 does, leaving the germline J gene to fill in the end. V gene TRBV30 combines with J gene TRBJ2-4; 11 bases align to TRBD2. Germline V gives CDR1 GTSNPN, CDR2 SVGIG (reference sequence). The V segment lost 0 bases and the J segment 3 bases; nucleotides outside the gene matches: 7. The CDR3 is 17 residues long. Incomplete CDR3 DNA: TGTGCCTGGAGTGTTAGAACTAGCGGGGGACTCAAAAACATT. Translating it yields CAWSVRTSGGLKNI. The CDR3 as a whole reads CAWSVRTSGGLKNIQYF.

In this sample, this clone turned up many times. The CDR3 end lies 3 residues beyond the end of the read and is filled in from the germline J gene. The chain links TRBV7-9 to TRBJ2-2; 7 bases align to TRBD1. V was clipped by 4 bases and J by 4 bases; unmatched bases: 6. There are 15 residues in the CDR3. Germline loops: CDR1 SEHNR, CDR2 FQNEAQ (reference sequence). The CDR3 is CASSSGQSFTGELFF. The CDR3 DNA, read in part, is TGTGCCAGCAGCTCGGGACAGTCGTTCACCGGGGAG.

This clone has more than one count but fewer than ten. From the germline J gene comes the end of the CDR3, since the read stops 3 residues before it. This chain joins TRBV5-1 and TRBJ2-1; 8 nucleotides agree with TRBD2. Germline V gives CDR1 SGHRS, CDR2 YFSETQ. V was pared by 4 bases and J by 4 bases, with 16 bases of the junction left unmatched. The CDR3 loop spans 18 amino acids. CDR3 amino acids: CASSKKASGPASYNEQFF. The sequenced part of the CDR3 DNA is TGCGCCAGCAGCAAGAAGGCTAGCGGGCCCGCCTCATACAATGAG.

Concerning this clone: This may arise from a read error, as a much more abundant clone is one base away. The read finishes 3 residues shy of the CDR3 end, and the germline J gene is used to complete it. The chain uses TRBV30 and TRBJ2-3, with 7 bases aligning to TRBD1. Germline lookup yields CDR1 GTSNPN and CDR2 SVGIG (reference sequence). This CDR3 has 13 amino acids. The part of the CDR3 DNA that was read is TGTGCCTGGAGTAGACAGGGCAATCAGCCG. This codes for CAWSRQGNQP. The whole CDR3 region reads CAWSRQGNQPQYF.